This T cell receptor beta chain was documented in a study of blood T cell repertoires in COVID-19. Study overall: From the United States, Italy and Spain came samples of acute and convalescent COVID-19. Sources were T cells, B-cell-depleted T cells, or PBMCs; the material itself was cDNA or gDNA.

In the study's own analysis: Researchers report that nucleated cell counts were estimated from reference gene primer amplification. Sequenced by immunoSEQ multiplex PCR; TCRdb stores in-frame clones only, minus some. That table furnishes V, J and clone size, whereas the DNA furnished D and trimming. The profile covers about 94,000 clones, with about 82% appearing a single time and under 15% taken by the ten largest. CDR1 and CDR2 (germline): LGHDT, YNNKEL (reference sequence). This CDR3 comprises 13 residues. Germline trimming cut 8 bases from V and 4 bases from J; bases unmatched to any gene: 1. Material: peripheral blood. The chain employs TRBV3-1 (or the pseudogene TRBV3-2) and TRBJ2-3, with 12 nucleotides matching TRBD2. This receptor was identified in a woman aged 60-75 years in a cohort sampled during active or convalescent COVID-19. The CDR3 DNA reads TGTGCCAGCGGGACTAGCGGGCCAGATACGCAGTATTTT. This codes for CASGTSGPDTQYF.